The present T cell receptor beta chain was sequenced within a study of CD8+ T cells in alopecia areata (dated by TCRdb to the late 2010s). Looking at the study overall: Treated patients were enrolled in an open-label pilot trial of oral tofacitinib at 5 to 10 mg twice daily for moderate-to-severe alopecia areata. Scalp clonality was compared across normal scalp (n=4), patchy alopecia areata scalp (n=8), and alopecia totalis/universalis scalp (n=8). TCRbeta CDR3 regions were amplified by immunoSEQ multiplex PCR using 35 Vbeta forward and 13 Jbeta reverse primers. Patients received tofacitinib for 6 to 18 months and were then followed off drug for 6 months to check for delayed response and recurrence. On the human side, TCRbeta sequencing was run on scalp tissue and on sorted CD4+ and CD8+ peripheral blood T cells from healthy controls and from alopecia areata patients with either patchy or totalis/universalis disease. The study used high-throughput TCRbeta sequencing to examine T cell clonal expansion in alopecia areata, in both the C3H/HeJ mouse model and human patients. The RNA source kit depended on sample type: the PAXgene miRNA kit for fixed scalp, the miRNeasy kit for PBMCs, and the RNeasy kit for mouse skin. Biopsies were taken from tofacitinib-treated patients at baseline and again at 4 and 24 weeks into treatment, and several of those patients also had a later scalp biopsy.

Beyond this particular receptor, the publication reports: Compared with normal scalp, lesional scalp, particularly in alopecia totalis/universalis, had higher clonality and more expanded CD8+ clones, which suggests antigenic drive. Shared TCR sequences between patients were less evident than in mice, which may be partly attributable to HLA diversity in the patient population. Resident alphabeta T cells in normal human skin are also sequenced, complicating scalp TCR repertoire analysis, unlike mouse skin dominated by gammadelta T cells.

Lesional scalp punch biopsies and peripheral blood were collected from alopecia areata patients. PBMCs were isolated by density centrifugation and stained for CD3, CD4 and CD8, after which CD4+ and CD8+ T cells were sorted on a FACSAria. The germline V and J ends show losses of 0 bases and 1 base respectively, and no gene match explains 9 bases of the junction. Looking up the germline V gene yields CDR1 SGDLS and CDR2 YYNGEE. There are 19 amino acids in the CDR3, from cysteine to phenylalanine inclusive. Here the CDR3 DNA is all that survives: 57 bases in frame from base 1. Library preparation used the immunoSEQ multiplex PCR assay. RNA was extracted from all samples and reverse transcribed into cDNA, which served as template for TCR sequencing. SuperScript III was used to make first-strand cDNA, primed with a 2:1 mix of oligo-dT and random hexamers. Amplification bias was assessed with a synthetic immune receptor repertoire, and residual bias was removed computationally. The published analysis was carried out like this. After raw reads were preprocessed to remove errors, the CDR3 was defined following IMGT conventions as running from the conserved cysteine to phenylalanine. Clonality was computed as 1 minus the Shannon entropy, with the entropy normalized by log2 of the number of productive unique TCRs. Scalp TCRbeta sequences were cross-referenced with sorted blood CD4 and CD8 repertoires so that the CD4 or CD8 identity of scalp clones could be inferred. Not all clones reach the TCRdb copy of this immuneACCESS table, which keeps in-frame sequences only. Checked studies attribute under half of the gap to unresolved V genes and leave the rest unexplained. The D gene and trimming were derived from the DNA, and the V and J assignments and clone size from that table. The sample table records around 140,000 clones; roughly 44% of these occur just once. About 6.3% of the sample lies in the top ten.

This clone appeared a few times. The antigen it recognizes is unknown. There are no base qualities to consult, and no much larger clone falls within one base. The receptor's source is a human donor with alopecia areata. Here the chain combines TRBV9 and TRBJ2-6; 8 nucleotides in the junction match TRBD2. Sequencing used CD4+ T cells sorted from blood. The CDR3 region reads CASSVAGSGARSGANVLTF. The sequenced DNA: TGTGCCAGCAGCGTAGCGGGTAGCGGGGCAAGATCTGGGGCCAACGTCCTGACTTTC.